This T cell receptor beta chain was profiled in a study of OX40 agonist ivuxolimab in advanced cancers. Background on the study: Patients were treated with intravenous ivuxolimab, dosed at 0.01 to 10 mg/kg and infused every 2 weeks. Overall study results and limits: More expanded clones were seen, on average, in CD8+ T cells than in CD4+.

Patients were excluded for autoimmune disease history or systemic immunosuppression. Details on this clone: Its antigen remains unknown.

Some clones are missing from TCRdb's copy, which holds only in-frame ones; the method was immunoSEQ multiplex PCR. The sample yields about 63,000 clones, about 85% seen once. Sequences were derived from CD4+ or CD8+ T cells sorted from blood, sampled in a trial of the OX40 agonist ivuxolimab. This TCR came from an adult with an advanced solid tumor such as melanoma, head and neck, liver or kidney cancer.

The CDR3 is CASSPTGRGSYEQYF. The CDR3 region has the DNA TGTGCCAGCAGCCCGACAGGGAGGGGATCCTACGAGCAGTACTTC. V and J are TRBV28 and TRBJ2-7; D tentatively reads TRBD1 or TRBD2 (7 bases each). Per the germline V gene, CDR1 is MDHEN and CDR2 is SYDVKM. CDR3 size: 15 residues. Trimming left V 6 bases short and J 1 base short, with 16 bases between.